This passage covers 26 T cell receptor beta chains from one sample sequenced in a study of cytomegalovirus exposure and HLA in healthy donors. PCR involved 60 Vbeta and 13 Jbeta primers. This table comes from immunoSEQ multiplex PCR, and its TCRdb copy is limited to in-frame clones, with some not included. The sample includes almost 85,000 clones, approximately 78% of them seen just once. Sequencing input: PBMCs. These receptor sequences come from a male donor in good health and CMV-seropositive.

The chain joins TRBV11-3 to TRBJ2-2, with D possibly being TRBD2 (5 bases). Trimming left V 8 bases short and J 1 base short, with 8 bases between. Germline CDR1 reads SGHNT; CDR2 reads YENEEA. This CDR3 contains 13 residues. The CDR3 loop reads CASGERNTGELFF. DNA of the CDR3: TGTGCCAGCGGGGAGAGGAACACCGGGGAGCTGTTTTTT.

CDR3 protein: CASRRGQGKTNEKLFF. The CDR3, as DNA: TGTGCCAGTAGGCGGGGACAGGGGAAAACTAATGAAAAACTGTTTTTT. The gene calls are TRBV19 and TRBJ1-4; 10 bases fit TRBD1. The CDR3 has 16 amino acids. The germline V gene has CDR1 LNHDA and CDR2 SQIVND (reference sequence). Trimming took 6 bases from V and 1 from J; bases not matched to a gene: 5. Using reference TRBV19 and TRBJ1-4 for the parts outside the CDR3, the full variable domain is DGGITQSPKYLFRKEGQNVTLSCEQNLNHDAMYWYRQDPGQGLRLIYYSQIVNDFQKGDIAEGYSVSREKKESFPLTVTSAQKNPTAFYLCASRRGQGKTNEKLFFGSGTQLSVL.

The CDR3 nucleotides read TGTGCCAGCAACCCAGCCGGGACAGGGTTTTCGTACGAGCAGTACTTC. This translates into CASNPAGTGFSYEQYF. This chain links TRBV27 with TRBJ2-7, with TRBD1 identical over 9 bases. Germline lookup yields CDR1 MNHEY and CDR2 SMNVEV (reference sequence). CDR3 length: 16 amino acids. J gave up 4 bases and V 7 bases, and 14 bases lay outside the gene matches.

In nucleotides, the CDR3 is TGTGCCAGTGGATTGAGGCCCTTGCGGCCCCAGCATTTT. Amino acid sequence: CASGLRPLRPQHF. The rearrangement links TRBV19 to TRBJ1-5; D is unclear. The CDR3 consists of 13 residues. V was clipped by 8 bases and J by 9 bases, with 17 bases between them. Per the germline V gene, CDR1 is LNHDA and CDR2 is SQIVND (reference sequence).

This clone showed up just a few times. This chain links TRBV6-4 with TRBJ2-1; D may be TRBD1 (7 bases). Germline CDR1 MRHNA, CDR2 SNTAGT. The CDR3 is 14 residues long. The V end lost 3 bases, the J end lost 3 bases, and 9 bases lay between the germline ends. CDR3 sequence: CASSDQGGYNEQFF. In DNA form, the CDR3 reads TGTGCCAGCAGTGATCAGGGGGGCTACAATGAGCAGTTCTTC.

The chain employs TRBV6-5 and TRBJ2-1; possibly TRBD1 for D (5 bases). The V end lost 9 bases, the J end lost 2 bases, and 14 bases lay between the germline ends. Germline loops: CDR1 MNHEY, CDR2 SVGAGI. This CDR3 comprises 14 residues. CDR3 in amino acids: CASQQGGPYNEQFF. In nucleotides, the CDR3 is TGTGCCAGTCAGCAGGGTGGCCCCTACAATGAGCAGTTCTTC.

Only one count was recorded for this clone. The CDR3 is CASIPRAGRGQFF. The CDR3 nucleotides are TGTGCCAGTATCCCGCGTGCGGGGCGGGGGCAGTTCTTC. The chain carries TRBV19 and TRBJ2-1, with TRBD2 as a possible D gene (6 bases). Trimming took 7 bases from V and 12 from J, leaving 19 bases between them. Germline loops: CDR1 LNHDA, CDR2 SQIVND (reference sequence). The CDR3 spans 13 residues.

This clone was observed a handful of times. The chain links TRBV6-5 to TRBJ2-7; TRBD1 matches 10 bases. The CDR3 is made up of 15 amino acids. The germline V gene has CDR1 MNHEY and CDR2 SVGAGI. The trim removed 6 bases at V and 4 bases at J, leaving 9 bases unmatched. CDR3 nucleotides: TGTGCCAGCAGCCCCGTCGGGACAGGGGATTACGAGCAGTACTTC. Translating gives CASSPVGTGDYEQYF.

The chain joins TRBV7-9 to TRBJ1-4; 7 nucleotides align to TRBD1. V lost 1 base and J lost 7; bases outside the gene matches: 3. There are 14 residues in the CDR3. Germline loops: CDR1 SEHNR, CDR2 FQNEAQ (reference sequence). CDR3 coding DNA: TGTGCCAGCAGCTTAGAGGGGGCTAGTGAAAAACTGTTTTTT. Protein sequence: CASSLEGASEKLFF.

The rearrangement uses TRBV5-4 and TRBJ1-2; 10 bases agree with TRBD1. The CDR3 is made up of 14 amino acids. Germline V CDR1 and CDR2: SGHNT, YYREEE (reference sequence). J lost 5 bases, V lost 0 bases, and 1 base had no gene match. In DNA, the CDR3 is TGTGCCAGCAGCTTGGCGGACAGGGGGTATGGCTACACCTTC. Amino acid sequence: CASSLADRGYGYTF.

The chain links TRBV6-5 to TRBJ2-7; 7 bases align to TRBD2. The CDR3 spans 14 residues. The germline CDR1 and CDR2 sequences are MNHEY and SVGAGI. Losses at the gene ends were 6 bases for V and 1 base for J; bases not matched to a gene: 6. CDR3 nucleotide sequence: TGTGCCAGCAGACGGGGGGAGGGTTCCTACGAGCAGTACTTC. This translates into CASRRGEGSYEQYF.

This clone was observed once. The chain combines TRBV18 with TRBJ2-5; no definite D call. Trimming left V 1 base short and J 5 bases short, with 5 bases between. Germline-derived CDR1 and CDR2 are KGHSH and LQKENI. This CDR3 spans 12 amino acids. CDR3: CASSPREETQYF. The CDR3 DNA reads as TGTGCCAGCTCACCACGAGAGGAGACCCAGTACTTC.

V usage is TRBV20-1 and J usage is TRBJ2-1, with TRBD2 as a possible D gene (5 bases). The V end was cut by 7 bases, the J end by 10 bases, with 11 bases between. This CDR3 spans 10 amino acids. CDR1 and CDR2 from the germline V gene are DFQATT and SNEGSKA (reference sequence). The CDR3 loop reads CSVFIAEQFF. The CDR3, as DNA: TGCAGTGTGTTTATAGCGGAGCAGTTCTTC.

This clone was detected only once. The J gene is TRBJ2-2, the V gene TRBV2; 12 bases align to TRBD2. CDR3 length equals 15 residues. Germline CDR1 reads SNHLY; CDR2 reads FYNNEI. V was pared by 6 bases and J by 4 bases, with 3 bases of the junction left unmatched. The CDR3 DNA is TGTGCCAGCAGGAGACTAGCGGGAGTCACCGGGGAGCTGTTTTTT. Its protein is CASRRLAGVTGELFF.

The chain links TRBV13 to TRBJ2-1, with TRBD2 identical over 7 bases. The germline gives CDR1 PRHDT, CDR2 FYEKMQ (reference sequence). The CDR3 is made up of 15 amino acids. The J segment lost 2 bases and the V segment lost 3 bases, leaving 4 bases of the junction unmatched. In DNA form, the CDR3 reads TGTGCCAGCAGCTTTGCGAGCGGGGCCTACAATGAGCAGTTCTTC. Its translation is CASSFASGAYNEQFF. Using reference TRBV13 and TRBJ2-1 for the parts outside the CDR3, the full variable domain is AAGVIQSPRHLIKEKRETATLKCYPIPRHDTVYWYQQGPGQDPQFLISFYEKMQSDKGSIPDRFSAQQFSDYHSELNMSSLELGDSALYFCASSFASGAYNEQFFGPGTRLTVL.

The chain employs TRBV7-9 and TRBJ1-4; tentatively, D is TRBD1 (6 bases). CDR3 length: 15 residues. V dropped 5 bases and J dropped 4 bases, with 14 bases sitting between them. Germline V gene lookup returns CDR1 SEHNR and CDR2 FQNEAQ (reference sequence). CDR3 coding DNA: TGTGCCAGCAGCCCTACAGGGCTGATTAATGAAAAACTGTTTTTT. This gives the protein CASSPTGLINEKLFF.

The chain couples TRBV18 to TRBJ2-1, with D perhaps TRBD2 (6 bases). This CDR3 is 15 amino acids long. V shed 0 bases and J shed 6 bases, with 12 bases lying between them. Germline-derived CDR1 and CDR2 are KGHSH and LQKENI. Here the CDR3 reads CASSPPETRGNEQFF. CDR3 bases: TGTGCCAGCTCACCACCGGAGACTAGGGGCAATGAGCAGTTCTTC. The entire variable domain, with the rest obtained from reference TRBV18 and TRBJ2-1, is as follows: NAGVMQNPRHLVRRRGQEARLRCSPMKGHSHVYWYRQLPEEGLKFMVYLQKENIIDESGMPKERFSAEFPKEGPSILRIQQVVRGDSAAYFCASSPPETRGNEQFFGPGTRLTVL.

This rearrangement joins TRBV5-1 to TRBJ2-3, with D hard to call. Trimming stripped 2 bases from V and 4 bases from J, with 8 bases between. CDR1 is SGHRS, CDR2 YFSETQ, per germline. This CDR3 is 13 amino acids long. The CDR3 nucleotides read TGCGCCAGCAGCTTTAGTCTCGCAGATACGCAGTATTTT. Residues: CASSFSLADTQYF.

The J gene is TRBJ2-6, the V gene TRBV5-1, with a weak D call TRBD1 (5 bases). Trimming shortened V by 4 bases and J by 2 bases, and 10 bases separated the two germline ends. This CDR3 comprises 15 residues. Germline V gives CDR1 SGHRS, CDR2 YFSETQ. The CDR3 bases are TGCGCCAGCAGCACCGGACACCCTGGGGCCAACGTCCTGACTTTC. Protein: CASSTGHPGANVLTF.

For this clone: One end of the junction fails to match germline, which may point to a read error. The CDR3 protein is CSSSLGTRDEQYF. The CDR3 coding sequence is TGTTCCAGCAGCTTAGGGACTAGGGACGAGCAGTACTTC. The V and J genes are TRBV7-9 and TRBJ2-7, with 8 bases that match TRBD2. CDR1 and CDR2 (germline): SEHNR, FQNEAQ (reference sequence). CDR3 length: 13 residues.

V is TRBV4-2 and J is TRBJ1-2; possible D gene TRBD1, 5 bases. CDR3 length equals 13 residues. Trimming shortened V by 3 bases and J by 6 bases, and 11 bases separated the two germline ends. CDR1 is LGHNA and CDR2 is YNFKEQ in the germline V gene. Here the CDR3 reads CASSHPGLDGYTF. The CDR3 region has the DNA TGTGCCAGCAGCCACCCAGGGTTGGATGGCTACACCTTC.

This clone was recorded once. This chain connects TRBV30 to TRBJ2-3; 7 bases align to TRBD2. Trimming removed 1 base from V and 0 bases from J; junction bases left unmatched: 4. Germline loops: CDR1 GTSNPN, CDR2 SVGIG (reference sequence). The CDR3 extends over 15 amino acids. CDR3 loop: CAWSALAVSTDTQYF. The CDR3 coding sequence is TGTGCCTGGAGTGCCCTAGCGGTCAGCACAGATACGCAGTATTTT.

This clone was seen more than once but under ten times. This sequence joins TRBV4-1 and TRBJ2-1; 7 nucleotides match TRBD2. Germline CDR1 is MGHRA and CDR2 is YSYEKL. V was clipped by 6 bases and J by 12 bases; unmatched bases: 11. The CDR3 runs 13 residues. This chain's CDR3 is CASSRLTGGGQFF. CDR3 DNA sequence: TGCGCCAGCAGTCGTCTCACAGGCGGGGGGCAGTTCTTC.

V usage is TRBV29-1 and J usage is TRBJ2-5; D is perhaps TRBD1 (6 bases). The length of the CDR3 is 12 residues. V lost 4 bases to trimming and J lost 4 bases, with 10 bases between them. Germline V gene data show CDR1 as SQVTM and CDR2 as ANQGSEA. The CDR3 bases are TGCAGCGTTGTCTGGGGGCTAGAGACCCAGTACTTC. Residues: CSVVWGLETQYF.

V and J are TRBV6-5 and TRBJ2-7; D is possibly TRBD1 (6 bases). Trimming cost V 6 bases and J 5 bases, with 8 bases left between them. Looked up from germline, CDR1 is MNHEY and CDR2 is SVGAGI. The CDR3 spans 11 residues. The CDR3 loop is CASRTGHEQYF. As DNA, the CDR3 is TGTGCCAGCAGGACAGGCCACGAGCAGTACTTC.

A few counts support this clone. This chain joins TRBV6-1 and TRBJ1-4; TRBD1 is a possible D gene (5 bases). The V gene's germline CDR1 is MNHNS and CDR2 SASEGT. The V end was cut by 3 bases, the J end by 8 bases, with 16 bases between. The CDR3 spans 15 residues. The CDR3 coding sequence is TGTGCCAGCAGTGACCGGGTCGGGGGAGGCGAAAAACTGTTTTTT. It encodes CASSDRVGGGEKLFF.